A single sample is the source of the 21 T cell receptor beta chains below, sequenced in a study of shared clonotypes between healthy human individuals. Selected positively for CCR7 and CD45RO-negative, naive CD8 cells excluded terminally differentiated effector memory CD45RA+ cells. Clones were sequenced by immunoSEQ multiplex PCR, and TCRdb holds only the in-frame ones, with some missing. The table has 2 million or so clones, about 95% seen once; the top ten hold around 1.1%. Specimen: naive CD8+ T cells sorted from blood. The source is a man between 18 and 29 years old in good health.

The chain combines TRBV5-4 with TRBJ2-1, with 10 bases that match TRBD2. CDR1 is SGHNT and CDR2 is YYREEE in the germline V gene (reference sequence). The CDR3 totals 16 residues. Trimming removed 3 bases from V and 4 bases from J; junction bases left unmatched: 7. This CDR3 is CASSSLIAGGYNEQFF. The CDR3 coding sequence is TGTGCCAGCAGCTCTCTGATAGCGGGAGGATACAATGAGCAGTTCTTC.

The J gene is TRBJ1-4, the V gene TRBV27; 7 bases line up with TRBD1. The V segment lost 5 bases and the J segment 5 bases; nucleotides outside the gene matches: 5. CDR3 length equals 14 residues. The germline CDR1 and CDR2 sequences are MNHEY and SMNVEV (reference sequence). As DNA, the CDR3 is TGTGCCAGCAGTCCAGGGGGGCTGAATGAAAAACTGTTTTTT. Encoded protein: CASSPGGLNEKLFF.

This clone occurred a few times. This rearrangement joins TRBV11-2 to TRBJ2-2, with D perhaps matching TRBD1 (6 bases). Per the germline V gene, CDR1 is SGHAT and CDR2 is FQNNGV. The length of the CDR3 is 13 residues. V lost 3 bases and J 5 bases, leaving 7 bases between the germline ends. CDR3 bases: TGTGCCAGCAGCTTTAGGGGGACCGGGGAGCTGTTTTTT. It translates to CASSFRGTGELFF.

CDR3 bases: TGTGCCAGCAGCTTAGGGGACAGGGGTCTTCCAGATACGCAGTATTTT. Translation gives CASSLGDRGLPDTQYF. This sequence joins TRBV7-8 and TRBJ2-3; TRBD1 agrees at 10 bases. Germline V gene lookup returns CDR1 SGHVS and CDR2 FQNEAQ. The J segment lost 4 bases and the V segment lost 1 base, leaving 5 bases of the junction unmatched. The length of the CDR3 is 16 residues.

The V and J genes are TRBV7-6 and TRBJ2-7, with 10 bases fitting TRBD2. Germline CDR1 SGHVS, CDR2 FNYEAQ. CDR3 length: 15 amino acids. V lost 1 base to trimming and J lost 4 bases; unmatched junction nucleotides: 4. The DNA of the CDR3 is TGTGCCAGCAGCTTAGGGGCTAGCGGGAGTTACGAGCAGTACTTC. The encoded protein is CASSLGASGSYEQYF.

The rearrangement links TRBV5-5 to TRBJ2-3; D is unclear. The CDR3 sequence is 15 residues long. V was trimmed by 2 bases and J by 0 bases, leaving 10 bases between them. Germline CDR1 reads SGHKS; CDR2 reads YYEKEE (reference sequence). CDR3 region: CASSFPVDSTDTQYF. In DNA form, the CDR3 reads TGTGCCAGCAGCTTCCCCGTTGACAGCACAGATACGCAGTATTTT.

The chain employs TRBV10-1 and TRBJ2-2; D is possibly TRBD1 (6 bases). The CDR3 is made up of 15 amino acids. Germline V gene lookup returns CDR1 WNHNN and CDR2 SYGVQD (reference sequence). The V and J ends lost 3 bases and 1 base respectively, with 9 bases between them. The CDR3 loop is CASSDPGVNTGELFF. The CDR3 DNA sequence: TGCGCCAGCAGTGACCCAGGGGTGAACACCGGGGAGCTGTTTTTT.

This sequence joins TRBV19 and TRBJ1-4; D not resolved. The CDR3 has 15 residues. The V end lost 7 bases, the J end lost 3 bases, and 15 bases lay between the germline ends. Germline values: CDR1 LNHDA, CDR2 SQIVND (reference sequence). This chain's CDR3 is CASTDVLRANEKLFF. Written as DNA, the CDR3 is TGTGCCAGTACCGATGTCCTCAGAGCTAATGAAAAACTGTTTTTT.

This sequence joins TRBV2 and TRBJ1-2; no definite D call. V gave up 3 bases and J gave up 8 bases, with 13 bases separating them. Germline CDR1 is SNHLY and CDR2 is FYNNEI. This CDR3 contains 13 residues. The CDR3 region is CASSELESQGYTF. CDR3 DNA sequence: TGTGCCAGCAGTGAGTTGGAGTCCCAAGGCTACACCTTC.

For the CDR3, the DNA is TGCGCCAGCAGCCACAGTAGCGGGGTGCCTTACGAGCAGTACTTC. It specifies CASSHSSGVPYEQYF. J is TRBJ2-7 and V is TRBV4-1, with 8 bases identical to TRBD2. V was clipped by 3 bases and J by 4 bases; unmatched bases: 8. Germline CDR1 reads MGHRA; CDR2 reads YSYEKL. The length of the CDR3 is 15 residues.

This sequence joins TRBV2 and TRBJ1-2; no firm D call. This CDR3 has 13 amino acids. The V gene lost 2 bases and the J gene lost 0 bases, with 4 bases spanning the gap. CDR1 and CDR2 from the germline V gene are SNHLY and FYNNEI. The CDR3 sequence is CASSEWSNYGYTF. The CDR3 bases are TGTGCCAGCAGTGAATGGTCTAACTATGGCTACACCTTC.

The V call is TRBV27, the J call TRBJ1-5; D is undetermined. Trimming cost V 3 bases and J 0 bases, with 6 bases left between them. Germline-derived CDR1 and CDR2 are MNHEY and SMNVEV (reference sequence). The CDR3 has 14 amino acids. CDR3 sequence reads: CASSFRLSNQPQHF. As DNA, the CDR3 is TGTGCCAGCAGTTTTAGACTTAGCAATCAGCCCCAGCATTTT.

This chain joins TRBV5-6 and TRBJ2-1; TRBD2 aligns across 8 bases. The junction had 8 bases not matched to a gene; V was cut back by 4 bases and J by 2 bases. The germline V gene encodes CDR1 SGHDT and CDR2 YYEEEE. This CDR3 is built from 16 residues. DNA of the CDR3: TGTGCCAGCAGCCTGATGGCGGGGGGCCCCTACAATGAGCAGTTCTTC. Protein: CASSLMAGGPYNEQFF.

The V and J genes are TRBV7-9 and TRBJ1-5, with 10 positions matching TRBD1. The CDR3 covers 17 residues. The junction had 7 bases not matched to a gene; V was cut back by 5 bases and J by 0 bases. CDR1 and CDR2 from the germline V gene are SEHNR and FQNEAQ (reference sequence). CDR3 sequence (DNA): TGTGCCAGCAGCCGGACAGGGGGGCCCTATAGCAATCAGCCCCAGCATTTT. This codes for CASSRTGGPYSNQPQHF.

The rearrangement uses TRBV7-2 and TRBJ2-1; 11 nucleotides align to TRBD2. The CDR3 spans 18 residues. Germline V gene lookup returns CDR1 SGHTA and CDR2 FQGNSA. Unmatched junction bases numbered 9, after V lost 3 bases and J lost 2 bases. The CDR3 DNA is TGTGCCAGCAGCTTCCTACTAGCGGGAGACCTAACCTACAATGAGCAGTTCTTC. Amino acid sequence: CASSFLLAGDLTYNEQFF.

The chain carries TRBV11-2 and TRBJ2-3; 13 positions agree with TRBD2. V lost 1 base to trimming and J lost 3 bases; unmatched junction nucleotides: 7. The CDR3 spans 18 residues. CDR1 is SGHAT, CDR2 FQNNGV, per germline. The CDR3, as DNA: TGTGCCAGCAGCTTAGGGGGACTAGCGGGATTTGAGACAGATACGCAGTATTTT. This codes for CASSLGGLAGFETDTQYF.

This clone was recorded once. The chain couples TRBV6-5 to TRBJ2-2; D may be TRBD1 or TRBD2 (5 bases each). V lost 7 bases to trimming and J lost 5 bases, with 14 bases between them. This CDR3 comprises 14 residues. CDR1 is MNHEY, CDR2 SVGAGI, per germline. CDR3 region: CASTSIGGTGELFF. CDR3 sequence (DNA): TGTGCCAGCACCTCAATTGGGGGAACCGGGGAGCTGTTTTTT.

The rearrangement joins TRBV10-3 to TRBJ2-3; 9 nucleotides line up with TRBD2. Per the germline V gene, CDR1 is ENHRY and CDR2 is SYGVKD. V shed 9 bases, J shed 0 bases, and the junction held 1 base outside the gene matches. This CDR3 region has 13 residues. DNA of the CDR3: TGTGCCATTCTAGCGGGGAGCACAGATACGCAGTATTTT. It specifies CAILAGSTDTQYF.

The rearrangement joins TRBV4-3 to TRBJ2-2, with a possible D match to TRBD1 (5 bases). This CDR3 has 15 residues. Trimming took 4 bases from V and 0 from J, leaving 9 bases between them. Germline V CDR1 and CDR2: LGHNA, YSLEER. The CDR3 sequence: CASSPSGPNTGELFF. The DNA for the CDR3 is TGCGCCAGCAGCCCGTCAGGGCCGAACACCGGGGAGCTGTTTTTT.

The chain couples TRBV2 to TRBJ2-1; no definite D call. CDR1 is SNHLY and CDR2 is FYNNEI in the germline V gene. The CDR3 covers 11 residues. V lost 8 bases and J lost 5, with 7 bases in between. Here the CDR3 reads CASRLDNEQFF. The DNA of the CDR3 is TGTGCCAGCCGCCTTGACAATGAGCAGTTCTTC.

Here the CDR3 DNA reads TGTGCCAGCAGCGCCGACAGCAATGAGCAGTTCTTC. Its translation is CASSADSNEQFF. This chain links TRBV11-2 with TRBJ2-1, with D possibly being TRBD1 (5 bases). V lost 5 bases to trimming and J lost 6 bases, with 8 bases between them. This CDR3 has 12 residues. CDR1 and CDR2 from the germline V gene are SGHAT and FQNNGV. Together with reference TRBV11-2 and TRBJ2-1, the CDR3 gives the full variable domain: EAGVAQSPRYKIIEKRQSVAFWCNPISGHATLYWYQQILGQGPKLLIQFQNNGVVDDSQLPKDRFSAERLKGVDSTLKIQPAKLEDSAVYLCASSADSNEQFFGPGTRLTVL.